The rows below give T cell receptor beta chains drawn from one sample of a study of blood T cell repertoires in COVID-19. Clones were sequenced by immunoSEQ multiplex PCR, and TCRdb holds only the in-frame ones, with some missing. The sample consists of 75,000 to 95,000 clones, 88% of them appearing once. What was sequenced was peripheral blood. The receptor source for this set is a man between 50 and 59 years old with active COVID-19. Both conserved end residues are part of each CDR3. Fields, in order: clone size, J gene, D gene, V gene, CDR3 DNA, CDR3 protein. The D gene is left open where the match is weak. The size entry is marked missing in some rows and otherwise reads once, few, many or a size class.

abundance: NA; j_gene: TRBJ2-7; d_gene: NA; v_gene: TRBV6-5; CDR3nt: TGTGCCAGCAGTTACTTCGCCGGGACCTACGAGCAGTACTTC; CDR3aa: CASSYFAGTYEQYF
abundance: once; j_gene: TRBJ2-1; d_gene: NA; v_gene: TRBV28; CDR3nt: TGTGCCAGCATGGGGGGACAGTACTACAATGAGCAGTTCTTC; CDR3aa: CASMGGQYYNEQFF
abundance: NA; j_gene: TRBJ1-1; d_gene: TRBD1; v_gene: TRBV20-1; CDR3nt: TGCAGTGCCAGTAACAGGGGGCCGTACACTGAAGCTTTCTTT; CDR3aa: CSASNRGPYTEAFF
abundance: once; j_gene: TRBJ2-7; d_gene: NA; v_gene: TRBV4-1; CDR3nt: TGCGCCAGCAGCCAAGCTGAGGTCCTCTACGAGCAGTACTTC; CDR3aa: CASSQAEVLYEQYF
abundance: NA; j_gene: TRBJ1-5; d_gene: TRBD1; v_gene: TRBV7-2; CDR3nt: TGTGCCAGCAGCCGTCCCGGGACAGGGCCGGGCAATCAGCCCCAGCATTTT; CDR3aa: CASSRPGTGPGNQPQHF
abundance: NA; j_gene: TRBJ2-1; d_gene: TRBD2; v_gene: TRBV4-2; CDR3nt: TGTGCCAGCAGCCAAGCTAGCGGGAGGAACAATGAGCAGTTCTTC; CDR3aa: CASSQASGRNNEQFF
abundance: NA; j_gene: TRBJ1-2; d_gene: TRBD1; v_gene: TRBV7-9; CDR3nt: TGTGCCAGCAGCTGGGACAGGGAAGACAACTATGGCTACACCTTC; CDR3aa: CASSWDREDNYGYTF
abundance: NA; j_gene: TRBJ1-2; d_gene: NA; v_gene: TRBV7-3; CDR3nt: TGTGCCAGCAGCCTCCTGGGGGCAAACTATGGCTACACCTTC; CDR3aa: CASSLLGANYGYTF
abundance: NA; j_gene: TRBJ2-3; d_gene: TRBD1; v_gene: TRBV19; CDR3nt: TGTGCCAGTAGTATCGGTACAGGGGGAGATACGCAGTATTTT; CDR3aa: CASSIGTGGDTQYF
abundance: NA; j_gene: TRBJ2-3; d_gene: NA; v_gene: TRBV7-2; CDR3nt: TGTGCCAGCAGCTTGGAATCGGGGACAGATACGCAGTATTTT; CDR3aa: CASSLESGTDTQYF
abundance: NA; j_gene: TRBJ1-5; d_gene: NA; v_gene: TRBV7-2; CDR3nt: TGTGCCAGCACCTACTCAGCGGCGGTCGGCGTGCCCCAGCATTTT; CDR3aa: CASTYSAAVGVPQHF
abundance: NA; j_gene: TRBJ2-2; d_gene: TRBD2; v_gene: TRBV2; CDR3nt: TGTGCCCCCGGGACTAGCGTCACCGGGGAGCTGTTTTTT; CDR3aa: CAPGTSVTGELFF
abundance: NA; j_gene: TRBJ1-1; d_gene: TRBD1; v_gene: TRBV12-3/TRBV12-4; CDR3nt: TGTGCCAGCAGTTTAACAGGGGAAACTGAAGCTTTCTTT; CDR3aa: CASSLTGETEAFF
abundance: NA; j_gene: TRBJ1-2; d_gene: TRBD1; v_gene: TRBV7-3; CDR3nt: TGTGCCAGCAGCTTAACTCCAAACCCCGGGACAGGGGATTTTAACTATGGCTACACCTTC; CDR3aa: CASSLTPNPGTGDFNYGYTF
abundance: NA; j_gene: TRBJ1-1; d_gene: NA; v_gene: TRBV7-9; CDR3nt: TGTGCCAGCAGCTTACAGGTGAACACTGAAGCTTTCTTT; CDR3aa: CASSLQVNTEAFF
abundance: NA; j_gene: TRBJ1-2; d_gene: NA; v_gene: TRBV13; CDR3nt: TGTGCCAGCAGCTTGGGCAGGCGCTATGGCTACACCTTC; CDR3aa: CASSLGRRYGYTF
abundance: NA; j_gene: TRBJ1-2; d_gene: NA; v_gene: TRBV15; CDR3nt: TGTGCCACCAGCGTACCCGGGACTTTTAGGGGCTACACCTTC; CDR3aa: CATSVPGTFRGYTF
abundance: NA; j_gene: TRBJ2-7; d_gene: TRBD1; v_gene: TRBV6-2/TRBV6-3; CDR3nt: TGTGCCAGCAGTTACGGGACAGGCGTTGTCGAGCAGTACTTC; CDR3aa: CASSYGTGVVEQYF
abundance: NA; j_gene: TRBJ1-1; d_gene: TRBD1; v_gene: TRBV19; CDR3nt: TGTGCCAGTAGTATATACGGGACAGCGAGTGAAGCTTTCTTT; CDR3aa: CASSIYGTASEAFF
abundance: NA; j_gene: TRBJ1-3; d_gene: TRBD1; v_gene: TRBV3-1/TRBV3-2; CDR3nt: TGTGCCAGCAGCCAAGGGGACAGTCACACCATATATTTT; CDR3aa: CASSQGDSHTIYF
abundance: NA; j_gene: TRBJ2-7; d_gene: TRBD2; v_gene: TRBV28; CDR3nt: TGTGCCAGCATACCCCAGGCGGGGGCCTACGAGCAGTACTTC; CDR3aa: CASIPQAGAYEQYF
abundance: NA; j_gene: TRBJ2-1; d_gene: NA; v_gene: TRBV24-1; CDR3nt: TGTGCCACCTCAGCGGGCCGCTCCTACAATGAGCAGTTCTTC; CDR3aa: CATSAGRSYNEQFF
abundance: NA; j_gene: TRBJ2-5; d_gene: NA; v_gene: TRBV11-2; CDR3nt: TGTGCCAGCAGCCCCGCCAGGGCCCTTCAAGAGACCCAGTACTTC; CDR3aa: CASSPARALQETQYF
abundance: NA; j_gene: TRBJ1-6; d_gene: NA; v_gene: TRBV6-2/TRBV6-3; CDR3nt: TGTGCCAGCAGTTGGAACAGGTTTAGGAATTCACCCCTCCACTTT; CDR3aa: CASSWNRFRNSPLHF
abundance: once; j_gene: TRBJ1-2; d_gene: NA; v_gene: TRBV18; CDR3nt: TGTGCCAGCTCACCTGACAAGACCTATGGCTACACCTTC; CDR3aa: CASSPDKTYGYTF
abundance: NA; j_gene: TRBJ1-1; d_gene: TRBD1; v_gene: TRBV27; CDR3nt: TGTGCCAGCAGTTTATTCGGCGAGGGGGCCCGGAACACTGAAGCTTTCTTT; CDR3aa: CASSLFGEGARNTEAFF
abundance: NA; j_gene: TRBJ1-1; d_gene: NA; v_gene: TRBV5-1; CDR3nt: TGCGCCAGCAGCTTGGGCCGGGGGGGCAAGGGCACTGAAGCTTTCTTT; CDR3aa: CASSLGRGGKGTEAFF
abundance: once; j_gene: TRBJ1-5; d_gene: TRBD1; v_gene: TRBV19; CDR3nt: TGTGCCAGTAGTTCCATCAGACAGGGGGCTAATCAGCCCCAGCATTTT; CDR3aa: CASSSIRQGANQPQHF
abundance: NA; j_gene: TRBJ2-1; d_gene: NA; v_gene: TRBV18; CDR3nt: TGTGCCAGCTCACCGACACAGGCTAACAATGAGCAGTTCTTC; CDR3aa: CASSPTQANNEQFF
abundance: NA; j_gene: TRBJ1-5; d_gene: NA; v_gene: TRBV6-5; CDR3nt: TGTGCCAGCAGGCCGGTGCGCAATCAGCCCCAGCATTTT; CDR3aa: CASRPVRNQPQHF
abundance: NA; j_gene: TRBJ2-5; d_gene: TRBD2; v_gene: TRBV7-2; CDR3nt: TGTGCCAGCAGCCCCGGACGGGGGGGAGAGACCCAGTACTTC; CDR3aa: CASSPGRGGETQYF
abundance: NA; j_gene: TRBJ2-7; d_gene: TRBD1; v_gene: TRBV28; CDR3nt: TGTGCCAGCTTCGCCGGGACAGGGTCCTACGAGCAGTACTTC; CDR3aa: CASFAGTGSYEQYF
abundance: NA; j_gene: TRBJ2-7; d_gene: TRBD1; v_gene: TRBV7-6; CDR3nt: TGTGCCAGCGGTCAGGGGGACAGGGGTTACGAGCAGTACTTC; CDR3aa: CASGQGDRGYEQYF
abundance: NA; j_gene: TRBJ2-2; d_gene: TRBD1; v_gene: TRBV27; CDR3nt: TGTGCCAGCAGCCCACAGGGGACATCGAACACCGGGGAGCTGTTTTTT; CDR3aa: CASSPQGTSNTGELFF
abundance: NA; j_gene: TRBJ1-1; d_gene: NA; v_gene: TRBV19; CDR3nt: TGTGCCAGTAGTAGCCCCGGAGGGGCGAACACTGAAGCTTTCTTT; CDR3aa: CASSSPGGANTEAFF
abundance: NA; j_gene: TRBJ2-5; d_gene: TRBD2; v_gene: TRBV20-1; CDR3nt: TGCAGTGCTAGTTCTAGCGGAAAAGAGACCCAGTACTTC; CDR3aa: CSASSSGKETQYF
abundance: NA; j_gene: TRBJ1-1; d_gene: NA; v_gene: TRBV3-1/TRBV3-2; CDR3nt: TGTGCCAGCAGCGTAGGCTCAGGGGCGAGCACTGAAGCTTTCTTT; CDR3aa: CASSVGSGASTEAFF
abundance: once; j_gene: TRBJ2-7; d_gene: NA; v_gene: TRBV24-1; CDR3nt: TGTGCCACCAGTGATCCGAACGAGGAGGGACGGACTCCCTACGAGCAGTACTTC; CDR3aa: CATSDPNEEGRTPYEQYF
abundance: NA; j_gene: TRBJ1-1; d_gene: TRBD1; v_gene: TRBV10-3; CDR3nt: TGTGCCATCAGTGACCGGGACAGTAGCATGGCTGAAGCTTTCTTT; CDR3aa: CAISDRDSSMAEAFF
abundance: NA; j_gene: TRBJ2-5; d_gene: NA; v_gene: TRBV24-1; CDR3nt: TGTGCCACCAGTGACCAAATTAGAGAGACCCAGTACTTC; CDR3aa: CATSDQIRETQYF
abundance: NA; j_gene: TRBJ1-1; d_gene: NA; v_gene: TRBV6-6; CDR3nt: TGTGCCAGCAGGTACCTCGGACACGGTATGAACACTGAAGCTTTCTTT; CDR3aa: CASRYLGHGMNTEAFF
abundance: NA; j_gene: TRBJ2-3; d_gene: TRBD1; v_gene: TRBV3-1/TRBV3-2; CDR3nt: TGTGCCAGCAGCCAAGCACGGACAGGGTTTAGAGATACGCAGTATTTT; CDR3aa: CASSQARTGFRDTQYF
abundance: NA; j_gene: TRBJ2-2; d_gene: NA; v_gene: TRBV5-1; CDR3nt: TGCGCCAGCAGCGCCCTGGACACTTACACCGGGGAGCTGTTTTTT; CDR3aa: CASSALDTYTGELFF
abundance: NA; j_gene: TRBJ2-6; d_gene: NA; v_gene: TRBV4-1; CDR3nt: TGCGCCAGCAGCCAATCGGCGGGGGCCACCTCTGGGGCCAACGTCCTGACTTTC; CDR3aa: CASSQSAGATSGANVLTF
abundance: NA; j_gene: TRBJ2-5; d_gene: TRBD1; v_gene: TRBV28; CDR3nt: TGTGCCAGCAGTTTGCAGAACAGGGGCGGAAAGACCCAGTACTTC; CDR3aa: CASSLQNRGGKTQYF
abundance: NA; j_gene: TRBJ1-4; d_gene: NA; v_gene: TRBV19; CDR3nt: TGTGCCAGTAGTATCCTACAGGCTGCAACTAATGAAAAACTGTTTTTT; CDR3aa: CASSILQAATNEKLFF
abundance: once; j_gene: TRBJ2-3; d_gene: NA; v_gene: TRBV27; CDR3nt: TGTGCCAGCAGTTTAGTAGCCCCGACGGAGGCAGATACGCAGTATTTT; CDR3aa: CASSLVAPTEADTQYF
abundance: NA; j_gene: TRBJ1-3; d_gene: NA; v_gene: TRBV6-5; CDR3nt: TGTGCCGCGGGGGGTGGAAACACCATATATTTT; CDR3aa: CAAGGGNTIYF
abundance: NA; j_gene: TRBJ2-7; d_gene: TRBD2; v_gene: TRBV6-2/TRBV6-3; CDR3nt: TGTGCCAGCAGTTCCATCCTAGCGGGAGAGAACTACGAGCAGTACTTC; CDR3aa: CASSSILAGENYEQYF
abundance: NA; j_gene: TRBJ2-7; d_gene: NA; v_gene: TRBV7-3; CDR3nt: TGTGCCAGCAGCTTCGGCCCCCCGGGACAATACGAGCAGTACTTC; CDR3aa: CASSFGPPGQYEQYF
abundance: NA; j_gene: TRBJ1-6; d_gene: NA; v_gene: TRBV3-1/TRBV3-2; CDR3nt: TGTGCCAGCAGCCAAGATGGTGACTCTCAGTTCAGCTCCTATAATTCACCCCTCCACTTT; CDR3aa: CASSQDGDSQFSSYNSPLHF
abundance: NA; j_gene: TRBJ2-7; d_gene: NA; v_gene: TRBV27; CDR3nt: TGTGCCAGCAGTTTATCGGGCGCAGGGCCTCGAGAGCAGTACTTC; CDR3aa: CASSLSGAGPREQYF
abundance: NA; j_gene: TRBJ2-7; d_gene: TRBD1; v_gene: TRBV6-5; CDR3nt: TGTGCCAGCAGGTCCCGGGACAGGGGATCCTACGAGCAGTACTTC; CDR3aa: CASRSRDRGSYEQYF
abundance: few; j_gene: TRBJ2-1; d_gene: NA; v_gene: TRBV3-1/TRBV3-2; CDR3nt: TGTGCCAGCAGTTCGACTGGGAGCTCCTACAATGAGCAGTTCTTC; CDR3aa: CASSSTGSSYNEQFF
abundance: once; j_gene: TRBJ2-7; d_gene: TRBD1; v_gene: TRBV30; CDR3nt: TGTGCCTGGAGCCCCTCCCGGACAGGTTGGACCTACGAGCAGTACTTC; CDR3aa: CAWSPSRTGWTYEQYF